The clone carrying this TCR beta chain was found many times. Each CDR3 protein is one row after TCRdb ran MiXCR on the 5' RACE reads. The table includes about 38,000 distinct CDR3 sequences, roughly 8% detected once. Time point specified: sample taken at primary tumor resection. The data were obtained in a study of spatial heterogeneity in lung cancer. Germline V lookup: CDR1 SQVTM, CDR2 ANQGSEA. This CDR3 has 14 amino acids. V dropped 6 bases and J dropped 2 bases, with 16 bases sitting between them. The receptor comes from a male donor with early-stage non-small cell lung cancer. The chain is built from TRBV29-1 and TRBJ1-2; D is perhaps TRBD1 (5 bases). Here the sequenced sample was PBMCs, taken at surgery. The CDR3 DNA follows: TGCAGCGTAATGACAGCCCAGCCAAACTATGGCTACACCTTC. Amino acids: CSVMTAQPNYGYTF.